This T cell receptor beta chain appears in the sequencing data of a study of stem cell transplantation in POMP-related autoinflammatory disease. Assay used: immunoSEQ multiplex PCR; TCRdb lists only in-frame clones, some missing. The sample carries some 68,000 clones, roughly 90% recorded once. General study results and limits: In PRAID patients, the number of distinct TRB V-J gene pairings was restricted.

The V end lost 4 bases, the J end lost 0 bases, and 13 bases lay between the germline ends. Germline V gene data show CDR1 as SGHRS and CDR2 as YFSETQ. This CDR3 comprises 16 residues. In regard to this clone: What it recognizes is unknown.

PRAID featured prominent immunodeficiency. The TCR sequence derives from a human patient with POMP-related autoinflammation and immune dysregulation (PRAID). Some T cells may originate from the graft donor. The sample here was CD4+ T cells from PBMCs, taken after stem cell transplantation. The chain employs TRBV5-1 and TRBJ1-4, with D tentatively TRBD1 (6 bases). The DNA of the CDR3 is TGCGCCAGCAGCACCGGACAGACCTCAACTAATGAAAAACTGTTTTTT. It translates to CASSTGQTSTNEKLFF.